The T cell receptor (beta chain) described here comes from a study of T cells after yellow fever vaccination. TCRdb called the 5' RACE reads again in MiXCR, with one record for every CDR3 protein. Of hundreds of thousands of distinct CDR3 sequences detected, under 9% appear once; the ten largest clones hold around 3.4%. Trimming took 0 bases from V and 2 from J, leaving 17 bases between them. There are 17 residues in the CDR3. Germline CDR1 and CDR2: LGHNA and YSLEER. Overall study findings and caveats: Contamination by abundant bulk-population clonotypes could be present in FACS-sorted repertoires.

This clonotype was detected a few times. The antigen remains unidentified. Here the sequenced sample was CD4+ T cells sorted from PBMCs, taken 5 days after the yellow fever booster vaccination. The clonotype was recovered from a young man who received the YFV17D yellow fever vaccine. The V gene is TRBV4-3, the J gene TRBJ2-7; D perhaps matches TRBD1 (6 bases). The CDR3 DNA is TGCGCCAGCAGCCAAGATTACCGGCAGGGGTCAGCCTACGAGCAGTACTTC. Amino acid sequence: CASSQDYRQGSAYEQYF.